This passage covers 12 T cell receptor beta chains from one sample sequenced in a study of blood T cell repertoires in COVID-19. Assay: immunoSEQ multiplex PCR; the TCRdb copy retains only in-frame clones and omits some. The top ten clones hold more than 7% of a sample with 150,000 to 200,000 clones, 75% to 90% of them seen once. The specimen sequenced was peripheral blood. These receptors were collected from an elderly woman with active or convalescent COVID-19.

The chain combines TRBV18 with TRBJ1-6; 8 bases are shared with TRBD1. Per germline, CDR1 KGHSH and CDR2 LQKENI. The CDR3 totals 17 residues. Trimming removed 1 base from V and 8 bases from J; junction bases left unmatched: 10. CDR3 protein: CASSPLGLGTGDSPLHF. The CDR3 DNA reads as TGTGCCAGCTCACCACTTGGTTTGGGGACAGGCGATTCACCCCTCCACTTT. The whole variable domain, filled in from reference TRBV18 and TRBJ1-6, reads NAGVMQNPRHLVRRRGQEARLRCSPMKGHSHVYWYRQLPEEGLKFMVYLQKENIIDESGMPKERFSAEFPKEGPSILRIQQVVRGDSAAYFCASSPLGLGTGDSPLHFGNGTRLTVT.

This clone was counted once. The V and J genes are TRBV3-1 (or the pseudogene TRBV3-2) and TRBJ1-4; the match to TRBD1 covers 8 bases. The trim removed 5 bases at V and 7 bases at J, leaving 6 bases unmatched. This CDR3 comprises 14 residues. Germline values: CDR1 LGHDT, CDR2 YNNKEL (reference sequence). In DNA, the CDR3 is TGTGCCAGCAGCGAGGGACAGGCGGGTGAAAAACTGTTTTTT. Its protein is CASSEGQAGEKLFF.

The genes are TRBV7-9 and TRBJ2-1; 8 bases line up with TRBD2. There are 15 residues in the CDR3. With V trimmed by 1 base and J by 4 bases, 3 bases remained unmatched. Germline assignment: CDR1 SEHNR and CDR2 FQNEAQ (reference sequence). This CDR3 is CASSLEGGGYNEQFF. For the CDR3, the DNA is TGTGCCAGCAGCTTAGAAGGCGGGGGGTACAATGAGCAGTTCTTC.

This rearrangement joins TRBV3-1 (or the pseudogene TRBV3-2) to TRBJ2-3, with D uncertain. Germline V CDR1 and CDR2: LGHDT, YNNKEL (reference sequence). CDR3 length equals 15 residues. Trimming took 0 bases from V and 5 from J, leaving 12 bases between them. CDR3 in amino acids: CASSQDSSVRDTQYF. The CDR3, as DNA: TGTGCCAGCAGCCAAGACTCCTCAGTTCGAGATACGCAGTATTTT.

The rearrangement joins TRBV5-5 to TRBJ2-2; 8 nucleotides align to TRBD2. V was pared by 2 bases and J by 6 bases, with 6 bases of the junction left unmatched. The CDR3 consists of 15 residues. Germline V gene data show CDR1 as SGHKS and CDR2 as YYEKEE (reference sequence). The CDR3: CASSLRGGHAGELFF. CDR3 DNA sequence: TGTGCCAGCAGCTTACGGGGGGGCCACGCCGGGGAGCTGTTTTTT.

This clone was recorded once. The chain is built from TRBV2 and TRBJ1-6; D is possibly TRBD1 (5 bases). The CDR3 has 14 residues. The germline V and J ends were trimmed by 6 bases and 10 bases, with 16 bases remaining between them. The germline V gene has CDR1 SNHLY and CDR2 FYNNEI. CDR3 protein: CASRTGTRGSPLHF. The CDR3 coding sequence is TGTGCCAGCAGGACGGGGACTCGTGGCTCACCCCTCCACTTT.

The V and J genes are TRBV7-2 and TRBJ1-2; TRBD1 agrees at 8 bases. Per germline, CDR1 SGHTA and CDR2 FQGNSA. The CDR3 totals 14 residues. The V segment lost 1 base and the J segment 10 bases; nucleotides outside the gene matches: 8. CDR3 in amino acids: CASSLGTGRRTYTF. Here the CDR3 DNA reads TGTGCCAGCAGCTTAGGGACAGGGCGGCGAACCTACACCTTC.

The sample holds one count of this clone. This chain uses TRBV7-2 with TRBJ2-3; 8 bases fit TRBD2. The CDR3 runs 14 residues. The V and J ends lost 1 base and 4 bases, in that order; junction bases with no gene match: 1. In germline, CDR1 is SGHTA, CDR2 FQGNSA. CDR3 sequence reads: CASSLDGGADTQYF. DNA for the CDR3: TGTGCCAGCAGCTTAGACGGGGGGGCAGATACGCAGTATTTT.

V is TRBV12-3 or TRBV12-4 and J is TRBJ1-4; D is ambiguous. The CDR3 spans 12 residues. Trimming took off 6 bases at V and 5 bases at J, with 7 bases between the two ends. For the CDR3, the DNA is TGTGCCAGCAGATCGGGGAATGAAAAACTGTTTTTT. Encoded protein: CASRSGNEKLFF.

The genes are TRBV6-2 or TRBV6-3 and TRBJ2-2, with TRBD1 identical over 11 bases. In germline, CDR1 is MNHEY, CDR2 SVGEGT. The V gene end was trimmed by 6 bases and the J gene end by 5 bases; junction bases not matched to a gene: 8. The CDR3 consists of 16 residues. DNA for the CDR3: TGTGCCAGCAGCCCGGGACAGGGGGTAGGGACCGGGGAGCTGTTTTTT. This sequence encodes CASSPGQGVGTGELFF.

This clone has just one count. The gene calls are TRBV12-5 and TRBJ1-6; weak D call: TRBD1 (6 bases). CDR3 length equals 14 residues. CDR1 is LGHNT and CDR2 is FRNRAP in the germline V gene. Deletions cut 5 bases from V and 7 bases from J, with 12 bases between. The CDR3 nucleotides read TGTGCTAGTGGTCACAGGGTCGGGAATTCACCCCTCCACTTT. Translated: CASGHRVGNSPLHF. Using reference TRBV12-5 and TRBJ1-6 for the parts outside the CDR3, the full variable domain is DARVTQTPRHKVTEMGQEVTMRCQPILGHNTVFWYRQTMMQGLELLAYFRNRAPLDDSGMPKDRFSAEMPDATLATLKIQPSEPRDSAVYFCASGHRVGNSPLHFGNGTRLTVT.

The CDR3 DNA follows: TGTGCCTGGAGTGTAAGGCTAGCGGGGGACCCGAGCCAAGAGACCCAGTACTTC. Translation gives CAWSVRLAGDPSQETQYF. The V call is TRBV30, the J call TRBJ2-5; TRBD2 matches at 10 bases. Germline V CDR1 and CDR2: GTSNPN, SVGIG (reference sequence). The CDR3 sequence is 18 residues long. V was pared by 0 bases and J by 1 base, with 11 bases of the junction left unmatched. Complete variable domain (other parts from reference TRBV30 and TRBJ2-5): SQTIHQWPATLVQPVGSPLSLECTVEGTSNPNLYWYRQAAGRGLQLLFYSVGIGQISSEVPQNLSASRPQDRQFILSSKKLLLSDSGFYLCAWSVRLAGDPSQETQYFGPGTRLLVL.